These T cell receptor beta chains were read from a single sample in a study of vaccination and CD4 T cells after COVID-19. No antigen is known for these receptors. TCRdb reprocessed the PCR reads with MiXCR, giving one entry per CDR3 protein. The sample lists a few thousand distinct CDR3 sequences; roughly 78% were seen once. Input material: CD4+ T cells from blood, cultured in vitro. These receptors were taken from a human donor who had recovered from COVID-19. Both conserved end residues are part of each CDR3. Fields, in order: clone size, D gene, J gene, V gene, CDR3 DNA, CDR3 protein. A D gene is named only where the DNA matches it firmly. Size tells how often a clone was seen (once, few, many) or the class of an expanded clone, and some rows leave it out.

NA	NA	TRBJ2-1	TRBV19	TGTGCCAGTAGTCCCCGCGGGTACAATGAGCAGTTCTTC	CASSPRGYNEQFF
few	NA	TRBJ1-2	TRBV20-1	TGCAGTGCTGCGAGGGGAGGGAGTAATGGCTACACCTTC	CSAARGGSNGYTF
NA	NA	TRBJ1-5	TRBV7-3	TGTGCCAGCAGCTTAAGGTCTGAGGGCAATCAGCCCCAGCATTTT	CASSLRSEGNQPQHF
NA	TRBD2	TRBJ2-7	TRBV5-4	TGTGCCAGCAGTTTTTCCGGGACTAAGACCTACGAGCAGTACTTC	CASSFSGTKTYEQYF
NA	NA	TRBJ2-7	TRBV7-6	TGTGCCAGCAACTTAAACCAGGGTCCTACCTACGAGCAGTACTTC	CASNLNQGPTYEQYF
large	NA	TRBJ2-5	TRBV20-1	TGCAGTGCTAGGGACCGTAGATGGGAGACCCAGTACTTC	CSARDRRWETQYF
NA	NA	TRBJ1-3	TRBV4-1	TGCGCCAGCAGCCAAGGCCTACTGGGGGGAAACACCATATATTTT	CASSQGLLGGNTIYF
NA	NA	TRBJ1-2	TRBV7-6	TGTGCCAGCAGCTTATCCCAGGGGCTCGGCTACACCTTC	CASSLSQGLGYTF
NA	NA	TRBJ1-1	TRBV7-2	TGTGCCAGCAGCCTCCAGCTGAACACTGAAGCTTTCTTT	CASSLQLNTEAFF
once	NA	TRBJ1-5	TRBV27	TGTGCCAGCGGGGGAGGCAATCAGCCCCAGCATTTT	CASGGGNQPQHF
NA	TRBD2	TRBJ2-3	TRBV7-3	TGTGCCAGCAGCTCCCCCGGGAGGGGCACAGATACGCAGTATTTT	CASSSPGRGTDTQYF
NA	NA	TRBJ2-3	TRBV20-1	TGCAGTGCTAGAGAAGGGAGCACAGATACGCAGTATTTT	CSAREGSTDTQYF
NA	NA	TRBJ1-5	TRBV6-5	TGTGCCAGCAGTTATAGGAGTGGTTTCGATCAGCCCCAGCATTTT	CASSYRSGFDQPQHF
NA	NA	TRBJ2-7	TRBV6-1	TGTGCCAGCAGTGAGGGAATCGGGACCGTAGCCTACGAGCAGTACTTC	CASSEGIGTVAYEQYF
NA	TRBD1	TRBJ1-2	TRBV5-1	TGCGCCAGCAGCCCCGGGACAGCCAGTTTTAACTATGGCTACACCTTC	CASSPGTASFNYGYTF
NA	TRBD1	TRBJ1-2	TRBV20-1	TGCAGTGCTAGAGATCCGGGGACAGGGAACTATGGCTACACCTTC	CSARDPGTGNYGYTF
NA	TRBD1	TRBJ1-2	TRBV4-3	TGCGCCAGCAGCCCTATGACAGGGGAGGGATCCTCTAACTATGGCTACACCTTC	CASSPMTGEGSSNYGYTF
NA	TRBD1	TRBJ2-7	TRBV7-6	TGTGCCAGCAGCTTTTCTGCGACAGGGGGATACGAGCAGTACTTC	CASSFSATGGYEQYF
NA	TRBD2	TRBJ2-5	TRBV20-1	TGCAGTGCTAGACCGCGGACTAGCGGGGGGACCTCGACCCAGTACTTC	CSARPRTSGGTSTQYF
few	TRBD1	TRBJ1-6	TRBV6-1	TGTGCCAGCAGTGGGAGACAGGGGCTTAATTCACCCCTCCACTTT	CASSGRQGLNSPLHF
NA	NA	TRBJ1-5	TRBV20-1	TGCAGTGCTCCCCTATCGGGGGGCGGTAATCAGCCCCAGCATTTT	CSAPLSGGGNQPQHF
NA	TRBD2	TRBJ2-3	TRBV7-9	TGTGCCAGCAGCTTAGAACTAGCGGTGGATACGCAGTATTTT	CASSLELAVDTQYF
NA	TRBD1	TRBJ1-1	TRBV20-1	TGCAGTGCCACCTCCGGGACAGTGAACACTGAAGCTTTCTTT	CSATSGTVNTEAFF
NA	TRBD1	TRBJ2-2	TRBV20-1	TGCAGTGCTAGAAAACCGGGGACAGGGAACACCGGGGAGCTGTTTTTT	CSARKPGTGNTGELFF
few	NA	TRBJ1-5	TRBV2	TGTGCCAGCAGTCCGAATAAAGGGCGTAATCAGCCCCAGCATTTT	CASSPNKGRNQPQHF
NA	TRBD2	TRBJ2-3	TRBV7-2	TGTGCCAGCAGCTTCCAGCGGGGGGGCTTTGCTAGCACAGATACGCAGTATTTT	CASSFQRGGFASTDTQYF
medium-sized	TRBD1	TRBJ1-4	TRBV7-9	TGTGCCAGCAGCCGAGGGACAGAAGCGGAGAATGAAAAACTGTTTTTT	CASSRGTEAENEKLFF
NA	NA	TRBJ2-3	TRBV18	TGTGCCAGCTCACGGCTAAGCCAAGATACGCAGTATTTT	CASSRLSQDTQYF
NA	NA	TRBJ1-6	TRBV6-1	TGTGCCAGCAGTGAGCAGATTTATAATTCACCCCTCCACTTT	CASSEQIYNSPLHF
NA	NA	TRBJ1-1	TRBV19	TGTGCCAGTAGTGCCCCTCGGACGTATGAAGCTTTCTTT	CASSAPRTYEAFF
NA	NA	TRBJ2-5	TRBV7-6	TGTGCCAGCAGCTTAGCGGGGGCCTGGGGCCAAGAGACCCAGTACTTC	CASSLAGAWGQETQYF
NA	TRBD1	TRBJ2-4	TRBV5-6	TGTGCCAGCAGCTACGGATGGACAGGGAAGTCCAAAAACATTCAGTACTTC	CASSYGWTGKSKNIQYF
NA	NA	TRBJ1-3	TRBV6-5	TGTGCCAGCAGTTACTCGAACTCCCTCTCTGGAAACACCATATATTTT	CASSYSNSLSGNTIYF
NA	NA	TRBJ1-4	TRBV10-3	TGTGCCATCAGAGAAGACAGAGGGGGGGAAAAACTGTTTTTT	CAIREDRGGEKLFF
NA	NA	TRBJ1-1	TRBV19	TGTGCCAGTAGTAACCAGGCGGGGACCACTGAAGCTTTCTTT	CASSNQAGTTEAFF
NA	NA	TRBJ2-3	TRBV4-3	TGCGCCAGCAGCCAAGCGGGGGCCCGCACAGATACGCAGTATTTT	CASSQAGARTDTQYF
NA	TRBD1	TRBJ2-7	TRBV7-3	TGTGCCAGCAGCTTAGACAGGGTAGGCGAGCAGTACTTC	CASSLDRVGEQYF
large	TRBD2	TRBJ2-3	TRBV18	TGTGCCAGCTCCCGCGGCGGGGGGGCCGTTTCGAGGACAGATACGCAGTATTTT	CASSRGGGAVSRTDTQYF
NA	NA	TRBJ2-2	TRBV25-1	TGTGCCAGCAGTGAACGGGGTGGGGCCGGGGAGCTGTTTTTT	CASSERGGAGELFF
NA	TRBD1	TRBJ1-2	TRBV6-5	TGTGCCAGCAGTTACCTGACAGGGGAACGGGGCTACACCTTC	CASSYLTGERGYTF
NA	NA	TRBJ1-1	TRBV6-1	TGTGCCAGCAGTGCCCAGGAGAACACTGAAGCTTTCTTT	CASSAQENTEAFF